The clone carrying this T cell receptor (beta chain) came up once. Its antigen is unknown. In germline, CDR1 is SGDLS, CDR2 YYNGEE. This CDR3 spans 17 amino acids. Trimming cost V 5 bases and J 4 bases; bases outside gene matches: 12. The record originates from a study of T cell repertoires in ileal Crohn's disease. On the study more broadly: Thiopurines (around twelve) or anti-TNF agents (roughly 18) were given postoperatively to about half. Study-level points and caveats: Mucosal expansions were suggested to be mainly CD8 T cells. Endoscopic recurrence occurred in every patient whose clonality exceeded 26.8%.

Profiling relied on immunoSEQ multiplex PCR, and the TCRdb table lists in-frame clones only, not all of them. Here the sample spans approximately 15,000 clones, approximately 80% being singletons. The chain couples TRBV9 to TRBJ1-3; 10 nucleotides agree with TRBD1. Sequences were obtained from ileal tissue. This TCR was sampled from an adult with Crohn's disease. For the CDR3, the DNA is TGTGCCAGCAGTGCCGGGACAGGGGTTTGGTCCGGAAACACCATATATTTT. It specifies CASSAGTGVWSGNTIYF.